This T cell receptor beta chain was recorded in a study of graft-versus-host responses after intestinal transplantation. For the study at large: Anti-thymocyte globulin was used for induction in all recipients, who then took tacrolimus and steroids for about three years.

The repertoire was sequenced with immunoSEQ multiplex PCR; TCRdb's copy has only in-frame clones and lacks some. The top ten hold roughly 1% of the sample, which has more than 100,000 clones, roughly 93% seen once. Study-wide findings and caveats: Recipient bone marrow held GvH clones, some seen earlier in ileum or blood. Association was observed between peak circulating GvH clone levels and early post-transplant HvG declines.

A note on this clone: Its antigen is undetermined.

The CDR3 length is 14 residues. The ends lost 4 bases at V and 4 bases at J; junction bases unmatched: 5. Germline V gives CDR1 SGHTS, CDR2 YDEGEE. This specimen consisted of unstimulated CD8+ T cells sorted from spleen or lymph node cells, obtained before intestinal transplant. V usage is TRBV5-8 and J usage is TRBJ2-5; TRBD1 matches at 9 bases. This clonotype was sampled from a human donor who received an intestinal transplant. CDR3 nucleotides: TGTGCCAGCAGCAGAGACAGGGGGGGAGAGACCCAGTACTTC. It translates to CASSRDRGGETQYF.